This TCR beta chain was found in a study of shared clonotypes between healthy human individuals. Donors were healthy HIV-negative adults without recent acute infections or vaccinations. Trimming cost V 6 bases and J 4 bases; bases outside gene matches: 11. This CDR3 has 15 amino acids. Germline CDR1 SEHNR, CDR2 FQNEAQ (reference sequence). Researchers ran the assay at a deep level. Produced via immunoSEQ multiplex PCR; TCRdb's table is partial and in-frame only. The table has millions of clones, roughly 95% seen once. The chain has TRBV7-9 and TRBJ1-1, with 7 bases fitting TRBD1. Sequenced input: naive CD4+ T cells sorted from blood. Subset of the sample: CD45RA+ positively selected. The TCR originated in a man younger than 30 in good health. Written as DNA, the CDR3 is TGTGCCAGCAGTCAAGTACAGGGGTCCTCCACTGAAGCTTTCTTT. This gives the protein CASSQVQGSSTEAFF.